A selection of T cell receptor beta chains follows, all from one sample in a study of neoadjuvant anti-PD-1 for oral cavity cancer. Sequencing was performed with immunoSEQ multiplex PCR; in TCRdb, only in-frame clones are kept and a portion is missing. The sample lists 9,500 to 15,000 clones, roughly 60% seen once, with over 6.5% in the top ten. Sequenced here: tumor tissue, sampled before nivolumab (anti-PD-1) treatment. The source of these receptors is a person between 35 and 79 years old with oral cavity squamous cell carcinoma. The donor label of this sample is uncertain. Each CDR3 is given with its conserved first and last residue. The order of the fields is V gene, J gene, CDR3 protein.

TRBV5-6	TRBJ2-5	CASSPGPGVETQYF
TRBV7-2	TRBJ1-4	CASSFGQLNEKLFF
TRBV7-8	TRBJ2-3	CASSLGDGLEPWSLEQYF
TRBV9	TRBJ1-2	CASSVVETGGYGYTF
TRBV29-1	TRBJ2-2	CSVPGQGVAGELFF
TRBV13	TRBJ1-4	CASRPYGSNEKLFF
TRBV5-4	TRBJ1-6	CASSQEVVQGAGNSPLHF
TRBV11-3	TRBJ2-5	CASSSGLAGKYQETQYF
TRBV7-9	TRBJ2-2	CASSLEGNVKGGELFF
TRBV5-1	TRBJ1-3	CASSLDGASSGNTIYF
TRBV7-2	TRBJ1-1	CASSWVTGRAEAFF
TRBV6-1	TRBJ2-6	CASRIGSGANVLTF
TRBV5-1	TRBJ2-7	CASSLGFTNRENEQYF
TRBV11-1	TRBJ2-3	CASSRDGTDTQYF
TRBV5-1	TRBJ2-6	CASSLQWSSGANVLTF